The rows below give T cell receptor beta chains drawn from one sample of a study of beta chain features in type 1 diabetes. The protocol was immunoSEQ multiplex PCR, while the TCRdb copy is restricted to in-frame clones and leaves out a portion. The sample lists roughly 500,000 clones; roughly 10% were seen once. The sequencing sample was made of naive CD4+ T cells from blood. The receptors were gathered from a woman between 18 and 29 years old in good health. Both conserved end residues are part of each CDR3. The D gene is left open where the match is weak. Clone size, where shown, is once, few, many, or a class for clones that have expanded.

CDR3nt: TGTGCCACCAGCAGAGAGGAGGGCAGGGAGCACTATGGCTACACCTTC
CDR3aa: CATSREEGREHYGYTF
j_gene: TRBJ1-2
v_gene: TRBV15
d_gene: -
abundance: -

CDR3nt: TGTGCCAGCAGCTTAGCGATCAGGGGGCGGAATGAGCAGTTCTTC
CDR3aa: CASSLAIRGRNEQFF
j_gene: TRBJ2-1
v_gene: TRBV7-9
d_gene: TRBD1
abundance: -

CDR3nt: TGTGCCAGCTCACCACTAGGAGGGGGCACTGAAGCTTTCTTT
CDR3aa: CASSPLGGGTEAFF
j_gene: TRBJ1-1
v_gene: TRBV18
d_gene: -
abundance: few

CDR3nt: TGTGCCAGCAGCGTTCACAGCGTAAAGCCTGGCTACACCTTC
CDR3aa: CASSVHSVKPGYTF
j_gene: TRBJ1-2
v_gene: TRBV2
d_gene: -
abundance: few

CDR3nt: TGCAGGGGGGTGATGAACACTGAAGCTTTCTTT
CDR3aa: CRGVMNTEAFF
j_gene: TRBJ1-1
v_gene: TRBV29-1
d_gene: -
abundance: few

CDR3nt: TGTGCCAGCAGTTACCGGACAGGGTGGGATGGCTACACCTTC
CDR3aa: CASSYRTGWDGYTF
j_gene: TRBJ1-2
v_gene: TRBV6-5
d_gene: TRBD1
abundance: -

CDR3nt: TGTGCCAGCCGTAAGGGAAGTGAGCAGTTCTTC
CDR3aa: CASRKGSEQFF
j_gene: TRBJ2-1
v_gene: TRBV6-1
d_gene: -
abundance: few

CDR3nt: TGTGCCAGCAGCCTTGGGGTCAGTGCGACTGAAGCTTTCTTT
CDR3aa: CASSLGVSATEAFF
j_gene: TRBJ1-1
v_gene: TRBV27
d_gene: -
abundance: -

CDR3nt: TGTGCCAGCAGCTCCCCCCGGCTCATTTACAATGAGCAGTTCTTC
CDR3aa: CASSSPRLIYNEQFF
j_gene: TRBJ2-1
v_gene: TRBV7-2
d_gene: -
abundance: -

CDR3nt: TGTGCCAGTAGTTCAACAGGGGAATTTGGCTACACCTTC
CDR3aa: CASSSTGEFGYTF
j_gene: TRBJ1-2
v_gene: TRBV19
d_gene: TRBD1
abundance: -

CDR3nt: TGCGCCAGCAGCTTAACAGGTAGCACAGATACGCAGTATTTT
CDR3aa: CASSLTGSTDTQYF
j_gene: TRBJ2-3
v_gene: TRBV5-1
d_gene: -
abundance: -

CDR3nt: TGTGCCAGCGCGACTAGAGGGGGGCTGGATACGCAGTATTTT
CDR3aa: CASATRGGLDTQYF
j_gene: TRBJ2-3
v_gene: TRBV2
d_gene: -
abundance: -

CDR3nt: TGTGCCAGCAGCCCCACCCTGGGGGGGGCTGACTACAATGAGCAGTTCTTC
CDR3aa: CASSPTLGGADYNEQFF
j_gene: TRBJ2-1
v_gene: TRBV7-8
d_gene: -
abundance: -